Reported below is one T cell receptor beta chain. Antigen: not known. The sample comes from a study of cytomegalovirus exposure and HLA in healthy donors. The junction had 4 bases not matched to a gene; V was cut back by 4 bases and J by 1 base. CDR3 length: 14 residues. Germline V gene sequence: CDR1 SGDLS, CDR2 YYNGEE. Findings of the study overall: TRBV6-2, TRBV6-3 and other indistinguishable V segments were excluded. Segments of the TCR beta V type were, in most cases, productive about 87% or about 30% of the time in an earlier analysis. Several of the most significant clusters were apparently associated with common viral pathogens in a later analysis.

This PCR relied on a set of 60 Vbeta primers and 13 Jbeta primers. Per the study methods: Unique TCR beta chains numbered roughly 84 million in a later analysis, with roughly 10 million shared. Repertoires were generated with immunoSEQ multiplex PCR, while TCRdb's copy carries only in-frame clones and drops some. From that table come the V and J calls and clone size; the DNA was used to work out D and trimming. The table records around 150,000 clones, 73% of them present only once. This receptor was taken from a human donor in good health. Sequenced sample: PBMCs. The rearrangement joins TRBV9 to TRBJ1-2, with 7 nucleotides matching TRBD1. This CDR3 is CASSTGQSNYGYTF. CDR3 nucleotide sequence: TGTGCCAGCAGCACGGGACAGAGTAACTATGGCTACACCTTC.